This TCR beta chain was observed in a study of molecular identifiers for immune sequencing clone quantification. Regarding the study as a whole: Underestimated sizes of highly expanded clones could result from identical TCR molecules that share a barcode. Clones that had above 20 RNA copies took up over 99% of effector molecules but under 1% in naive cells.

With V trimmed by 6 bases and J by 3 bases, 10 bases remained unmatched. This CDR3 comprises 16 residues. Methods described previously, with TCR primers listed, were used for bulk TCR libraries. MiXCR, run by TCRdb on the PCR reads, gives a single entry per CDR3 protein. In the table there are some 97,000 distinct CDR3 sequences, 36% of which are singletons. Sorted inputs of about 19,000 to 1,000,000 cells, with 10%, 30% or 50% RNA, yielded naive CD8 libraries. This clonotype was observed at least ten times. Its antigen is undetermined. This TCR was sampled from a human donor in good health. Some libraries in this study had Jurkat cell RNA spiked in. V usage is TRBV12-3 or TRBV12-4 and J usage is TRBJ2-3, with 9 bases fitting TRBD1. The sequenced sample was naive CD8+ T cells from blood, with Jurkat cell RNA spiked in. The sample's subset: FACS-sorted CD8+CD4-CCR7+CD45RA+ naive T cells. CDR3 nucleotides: TGTGCCAGCAGCCTCGCGACAGGGGGTCTGACAGATACGCAGTATTTT. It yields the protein CASSLATGGLTDTQYF.